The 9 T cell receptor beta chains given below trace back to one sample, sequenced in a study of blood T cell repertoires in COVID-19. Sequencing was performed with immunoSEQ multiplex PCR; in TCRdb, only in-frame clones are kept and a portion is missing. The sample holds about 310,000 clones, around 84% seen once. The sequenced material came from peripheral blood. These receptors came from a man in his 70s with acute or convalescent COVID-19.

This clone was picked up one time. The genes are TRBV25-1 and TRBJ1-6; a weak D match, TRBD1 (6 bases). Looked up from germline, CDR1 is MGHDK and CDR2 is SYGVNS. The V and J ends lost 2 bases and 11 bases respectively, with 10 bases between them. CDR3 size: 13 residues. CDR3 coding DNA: TGTGCCAGCAGTGAAACGAGACAGGCACCCCTCCACTTT. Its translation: CASSETRQAPLHF.

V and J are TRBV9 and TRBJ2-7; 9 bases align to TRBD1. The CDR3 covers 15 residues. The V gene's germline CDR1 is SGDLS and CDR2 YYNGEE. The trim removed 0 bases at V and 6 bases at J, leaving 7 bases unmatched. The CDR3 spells CASSVAGTGFREQYF. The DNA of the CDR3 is TGTGCCAGCAGCGTAGCCGGGACAGGGTTCCGCGAGCAGTACTTC.

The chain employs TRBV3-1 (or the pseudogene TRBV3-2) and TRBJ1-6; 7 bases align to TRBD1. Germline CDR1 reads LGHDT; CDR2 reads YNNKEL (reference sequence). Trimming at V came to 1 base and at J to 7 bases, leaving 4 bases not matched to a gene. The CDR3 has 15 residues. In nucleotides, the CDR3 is TGTGCCAGCAGCCAAGGCGGGACAGAAAATTCACCCCTCCACTTT. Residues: CASSQGGTENSPLHF.

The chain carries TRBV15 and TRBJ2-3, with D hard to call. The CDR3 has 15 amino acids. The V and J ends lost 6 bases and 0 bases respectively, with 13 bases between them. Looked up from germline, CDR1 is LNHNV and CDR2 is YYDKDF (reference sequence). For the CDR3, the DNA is TGTGCCACCAGGGTTAGTGCCTTAAGCACAGATACGCAGTATTTT. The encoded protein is CATRVSALSTDTQYF.

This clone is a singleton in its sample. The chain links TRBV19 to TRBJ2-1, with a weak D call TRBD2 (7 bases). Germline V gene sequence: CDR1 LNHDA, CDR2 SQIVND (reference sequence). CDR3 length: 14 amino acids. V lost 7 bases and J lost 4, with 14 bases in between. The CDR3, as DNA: TGTGCCAGTACACGCGGGGGCTTGTACAATGAGCAGTTCTTC. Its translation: CASTRGGLYNEQFF.

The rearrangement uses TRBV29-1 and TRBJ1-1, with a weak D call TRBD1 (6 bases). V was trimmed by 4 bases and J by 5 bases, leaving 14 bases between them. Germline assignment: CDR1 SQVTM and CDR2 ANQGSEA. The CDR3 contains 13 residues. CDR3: CSVGWSRGTEAFF. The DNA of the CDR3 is TGCAGCGTTGGATGGTCCAGGGGTACTGAAGCTTTCTTT.

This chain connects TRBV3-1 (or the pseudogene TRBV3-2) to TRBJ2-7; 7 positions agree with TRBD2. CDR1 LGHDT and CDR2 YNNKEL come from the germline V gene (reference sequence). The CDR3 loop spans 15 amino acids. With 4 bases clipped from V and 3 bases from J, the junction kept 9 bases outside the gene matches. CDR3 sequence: CASSPKGGRVYEQYF. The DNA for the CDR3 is TGTGCCAGCAGCCCCAAGGGAGGGAGGGTCTACGAGCAGTACTTC.

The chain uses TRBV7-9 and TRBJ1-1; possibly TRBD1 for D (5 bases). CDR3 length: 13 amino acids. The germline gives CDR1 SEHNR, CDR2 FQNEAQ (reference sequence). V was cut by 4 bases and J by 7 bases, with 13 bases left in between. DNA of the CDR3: TGTGCCAGCAGCTCAGACAGTGGGTTTGAAGCTTTCTTT. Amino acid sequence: CASSSDSGFEAFF.

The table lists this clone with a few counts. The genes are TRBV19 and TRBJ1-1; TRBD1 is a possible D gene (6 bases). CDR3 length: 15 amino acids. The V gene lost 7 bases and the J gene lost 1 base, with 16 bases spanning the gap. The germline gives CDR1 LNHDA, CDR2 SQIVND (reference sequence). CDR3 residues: CASNGGQGSNTEAFF. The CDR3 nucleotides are TGTGCCAGTAACGGTGGTCAGGGGTCGAACACTGAAGCTTTCTTT.